This T cell receptor (beta chain) stems from a study of OX40 agonist ivuxolimab in advanced cancers. With respect to the entire study: The costimulatory receptor OX40 (CD134) was targeted by ivuxolimab, a fully human IgG2 agonistic monoclonal antibody. The dose-escalation cohort was approximately 83% male with a mean age of approximately 60 years, ranging from roughly 23 to 90. Intravenous ivuxolimab was administered to patients every 2 weeks at six dose levels: 0.01, 0.1, 0.3, 1.5, 3 and 10 mg/kg. Partial responses occurred in three dose-escalation patients, of whom one had hepatocellular carcinoma and two had cutaneous melanoma. The paper reports the monotherapy dose-escalation portion (N ≈ 52 patients) of the phase I ivuxolimab trial. Among the roughly 50 dose-escalation patients, around 20 had hepatocellular carcinoma, around 15 melanoma, 9 renal cell carcinoma and 9 head and neck cancer. The purpose of peripheral TCRbeta sequencing was to test whether ivuxolimab changed TCR sequence diversity and led to clonal T-cell expansion. Patients were allowed to have had prior anti-PD-1, anti-PD-L1 or anti-CTLA-4 therapy, and roughly two fifths of the dose-escalation patients had been treated with checkpoint inhibitors.

Patients with autoimmune disease history or receiving systemic immunosuppression were excluded from the trial. Peripheral blood for TCR sequencing was drawn from every dose cohort at baseline, at cycle 4 day 1 and at cycle 7 day 1. The samples were drawn from a first-in-human, open-label, multicenter phase I dose-escalation trial of ivuxolimab. Adults with locally advanced or metastatic melanoma, renal cell, hepatocellular, or head and neck squamous cell carcinoma were enrolled in the trial. Before TCR sequencing, CD4+ and CD8+ T cells were separately sorted from peripheral blood. This clone was picked up one time. Its antigen is still unknown. The input lacks base qualities; no much larger clone sits a single base away. Points the paper makes about the study in general: Clonal expansion of both CD4+ and CD8+ blood T cells was observed from baseline to week 6 at doses 0.1 to 3.0 mg/kg. Low levels of normalized T-cell clonal expansion were also seen in some patients who did not respond. After ivuxolimab, more expanded clones were found on average in CD8+ T cells than in CD4+ T cells. In partial responders in the 0.1-3.0 mg/kg groups, normalized peripheral clonal expansion was found to be among the lowest, especially among CD8+ T cells. Antigen specificity was not determined for the clonally expanded peripheral T cells.

To sequence the TCRbeta CDR3 region, genomic DNA was isolated from the sorted cells. The immunoSEQ Assay was used for sequencing of TCRbeta CDR3 regions. TCRdb re-hosts the immuneACCESS table, in-frame sequences only. Its copies lack some clones; in the studies checked, an unresolved V gene accounts for under half of them, and the cause for the rest is not known. Counted in this sample were 55,000 to 80,000 clones; about 90% of them appeared once. The top ten constitute less than 6% of the sample. Its CDR3 holds 15 amino acids, cysteine through phenylalanine. Of all the DNA, just the CDR3 is kept, 45 bases in frame from base 1. CDR1 and CDR2 are read off the germline V gene as MRHNA and SNTAGT. The junction shows trimming of 6 bases on V and 2 bases on J, and the gene matches do not reach 10 bases of it.

This sequence was found in an adult with an advanced solid tumor such as melanoma, head and neck, liver or kidney cancer. The rearranged chain carries TRBV6-4 and TRBJ2-7; 7 bases in the junction line up with TRBD1. The sequenced sample was CD4+ or CD8+ T cells sorted from blood, obtained in a trial of the OX40 agonist ivuxolimab. The CDR3 reads as follows: CASRRGTVWTYEQYF. The DNA sequence is given as TGTGCCAGCAGAAGGGGGACAGTCTGGACCTACGAGCAGTACTTC.